Below are 23 T cell receptor beta chains sequenced from a single sample in a study of PD-1 blockade in classical Hodgkin lymphoma. All trial patients relapsed after autologous stem cell transplantation. TCRdb's table, derived via immunoSEQ multiplex PCR, lists solely in-frame clones and lacks some. The sample shows approximately 84,000 clones, around 86% of them seen only once. Source: peripheral blood mononuclear cells (PBMCs), taken at baseline. These receptors originate from a human donor with classical Hodgkin lymphoma.

The chain couples TRBV7-9 to TRBJ1-1; D gene unclear. This CDR3 is 14 amino acids long. CDR1 and CDR2 from the germline V gene are SEHNR and FQNEAQ (reference sequence). V gave up 7 bases and J gave up 1 base, with 13 bases separating them. The CDR3 loop reads CASNLDHTNTEAFF. In nucleotides, the CDR3 is TGTGCCAGCAACCTCGACCACACGAACACTGAAGCTTTCTTT.

The chain recombines TRBV18 with TRBJ2-7; unclear D gene. From germline, CDR1 is KGHSH and CDR2 LQKENI. Trimming removed 0 bases at V and 2 bases at J, with 14 bases between. The CDR3 sequence is 16 residues long. As DNA, the CDR3 is TGTGCCAGCTCACCACCGGTCAGGAATTCCCCCTACGAGCAGTACTTC. Protein sequence: CASSPPVRNSPYEQYF.

The chain uses TRBV4-3 and TRBJ2-2, with TRBD2 matching over 9 bases. The ends lost 0 bases at V and 4 bases at J; junction bases unmatched: 12. The CDR3 loop spans 19 amino acids. Looked up from germline, CDR1 is LGHNA and CDR2 is YSLEER. CDR3 region: CASSQDPLISGSGTGELFF. The CDR3 DNA is TGCGCCAGCAGCCAAGACCCACTAATTAGCGGGAGTGGCACCGGGGAGCTGTTTTTT.

The chain recombines TRBV5-1 with TRBJ1-2; D unresolved. The CDR3 length is 18 residues. V gave up 2 bases and J gave up 0 bases, with 20 bases separating them. Germline V CDR1 and CDR2: SGHRS, YFSETQ. As DNA, the CDR3 is TGCGCCAGCAGCTTACGGCCCAACAACCCCAAAACTAACTATGGCTACACCTTC. This sequence encodes CASSLRPNNPKTNYGYTF.

In this sample, this clone turned up a few times. The DNA of the CDR3 is TGTGCCAGCAGTGAAGGTCCCGCAGGGGTTGGCTACACCTTC. Protein product: CASSEGPAGVGYTF. The chain is built from TRBV6-1 and TRBJ1-2; maybe TRBD1 (6 bases). Germline V gives CDR1 MNHNS, CDR2 SASEGT. This CDR3 has 14 amino acids. The V and J ends lost 1 base and 7 bases respectively, with 13 bases between them.

The V and J genes are TRBV9 and TRBJ1-3; D not resolved. V lost 0 bases and J lost 4, with 14 bases in between. The germline V gene has CDR1 SGDLS and CDR2 YYNGEE. The CDR3 extends over 16 amino acids. The CDR3 region has the DNA TGTGCCAGCAGCGTAGGTGGTCAGTCCGTGGGAAACACCATATATTTT. This encodes CASSVGGQSVGNTIYF.

This sequence joins TRBV30 and TRBJ1-5; tentatively, D is TRBD1 (5 bases). CDR3 length: 14 amino acids. V lost 2 bases and J 5 bases, leaving 13 bases between the germline ends. Germline CDR1 GTSNPN, CDR2 SVGIG (reference sequence). The chain's CDR3 is CAWSSGQGDQPQHF. The CDR3 DNA reads as TGTGCCTGGAGTTCCGGACAAGGAGATCAGCCCCAGCATTTT.

This chain uses TRBV19 with TRBJ2-7; 9 nucleotides match TRBD1. V lost 5 bases and J lost 1; bases outside the gene matches: 6. CDR1 is LNHDA and CDR2 is SQIVND in the germline V gene (reference sequence). The CDR3 is 15 residues long. CDR3 bases: TGTGCCAGTAGTTCCGGGACAGGGCTTTCCTACGAGCAGTACTTC. Translated, it gives CASSSGTGLSYEQYF.

This sequence joins TRBV30 and TRBJ2-2; D uncertain. Germline V gene data show CDR1 as GTSNPN and CDR2 as SVGIG (reference sequence). With 4 bases removed from V and 3 bases from J, the gap between germline ends came to 12 bases. This CDR3 spans 14 amino acids. This chain's CDR3 is CAWTPDLYTGELFF. In nucleotides, the CDR3 is TGTGCCTGGACCCCGGACCTATACACCGGGGAGCTGTTTTTT.

The chain employs TRBV27 and TRBJ2-2; 12 nucleotides line up with TRBD1. This CDR3 has 16 residues. V gave up 6 bases and J gave up 7 bases; unmatched junction bases: 9. Germline V gene lookup returns CDR1 MNHEY and CDR2 SMNVEV (reference sequence). The CDR3 region is CASSPSGTGGYGELFF. The CDR3 nucleotides read TGTGCCAGCAGCCCGTCCGGGACAGGGGGCTACGGGGAGCTGTTTTTT.

This clone appeared once. This chain uses TRBV20-1 with TRBJ2-7; the D gene is possibly TRBD1 (6 bases). Trimming took off 6 bases at V and 0 bases at J, with 6 bases between the two ends. The germline V gene has CDR1 DFQATT and CDR2 SNEGSKA (reference sequence). The CDR3 length is 11 residues. CDR3 DNA: TGCAGTGCGGACAGCTCCTACGAGCAGTACTTC. Translating gives CSADSSYEQYF.

The chain employs TRBV15 and TRBJ2-3; tentatively, D is TRBD2 (5 bases). Trimming took off 3 bases at V and 3 bases at J, with 10 bases between the two ends. Germline V gives CDR1 LNHNV, CDR2 YYDKDF (reference sequence). CDR3 size: 14 residues. The CDR3, as DNA: TGTGCCACCAGCAGGGGAGAACTAACAGATACGCAGTATTTT. It specifies CATSRGELTDTQYF.

The CDR3 here is CASSGLPLASNNEQFF. CDR3 DNA: TGTGCCAGCAGTGGCCTTCCTCTAGCGTCGAACAATGAGCAGTTCTTC. The chain recombines TRBV6-4 with TRBJ2-1; weak D call: TRBD2 (6 bases). The CDR3 loop spans 16 amino acids. V lost 4 bases and J lost 5, with 18 bases in between. Germline V gene lookup returns CDR1 MRHNA and CDR2 SNTAGT.

The rearrangement joins TRBV7-9 to TRBJ1-3, with a tentative D call TRBD1 (6 bases). CDR3 length: 15 amino acids. Trimming cost V 5 bases and J 3 bases, with 14 bases left between them. Looked up from germline, CDR1 is SEHNR and CDR2 is FQNEAQ (reference sequence). The CDR3 sequence is CASSPVGAHGNTIYF. CDR3 nucleotides: TGTGCCAGCAGCCCAGTGGGGGCGCATGGAAACACCATATATTTT.

This sequence joins TRBV30 and TRBJ1-1, with D unresolved. The V end lost 7 bases, the J end lost 3 bases, and 6 bases lay between the germline ends. The length of the CDR3 is 10 residues. CDR1 is GTSNPN and CDR2 is SVGIG in the germline V gene (reference sequence). The CDR3 is CASEDTEAFF. CDR3 sequence (DNA): TGTGCCTCTGAGGACACTGAAGCTTTCTTT. The whole variable domain, remainder taken from reference TRBV30 and TRBJ1-1, is SQTIHQWPATLVQPVGSPLSLECTVEGTSNPNLYWYRQAAGRGLQLLFYSVGIGQISSEVPQNLSASRPQDRQFILSSKKLLLSDSGFYLCASEDTEAFFGQGTRLTVV.

This clone was counted a single time. CDR3 bases: TGTGCCTTGCATCCTGGACAGGGGGGGAATGAGGGGCAGTTCTTC. This codes for CALHPGQGGNEGQFF. V usage is TRBV30 and J usage is TRBJ2-1, with 10 bases lining up with TRBD1. The CDR3 length is 15 residues. The V gene end was trimmed by 7 bases and the J gene end by 12 bases; junction bases not matched to a gene: 18. Germline values: CDR1 GTSNPN, CDR2 SVGIG (reference sequence).

The CDR3 sequence is CASSIGWNTEAFF. The CDR3 DNA reads TGTGCCAGTAGTATCGGGTGGAACACTGAAGCTTTCTTT. The chain uses TRBV19 and TRBJ1-1; D unclear. V was trimmed by 3 bases and J by 1 base, leaving 6 bases between them. The CDR3 totals 13 residues. In germline, CDR1 is LNHDA, CDR2 SQIVND (reference sequence).

This rearrangement joins TRBV2 to TRBJ2-1; 12 positions match TRBD2. The germline V gene encodes CDR1 SNHLY and CDR2 FYNNEI. After removal of 11 bases from V and 7 bases from J, the junction contained 6 bases not matched to a gene. The CDR3 has 13 amino acids. The CDR3 loop reads CASRTSGKNEQFF. In nucleotides, the CDR3 is TGTGCCTCGAGGACTAGCGGGAAGAATGAGCAGTTCTTC.

V gene TRBV7-9 combines with J gene TRBJ2-2; no firm D call. CDR1 and CDR2 (germline): SEHNR, FQNEAQ (reference sequence). V lost 2 bases and J 1 base, leaving 5 bases between the germline ends. The CDR3 totals 14 residues. The CDR3 spells CASSLRRNTGELFF. CDR3 nucleotides: TGTGCCAGCAGCTTAAGGAGGAACACCGGGGAGCTGTTTTTT.

The J gene is TRBJ2-2, the V gene TRBV9; 7 bases line up with TRBD2. Germline CDR1 reads SGDLS; CDR2 reads YYNGEE. The CDR3 runs 17 residues. V lost 0 bases to trimming and J lost 4 bases; unmatched junction nucleotides: 9. CDR3 coding DNA: TGTGCCAGCAGCGTAGAGAGTCGCGGGAGTGGCACCGGGGAGCTGTTTTTT. As protein: CASSVESRGSGTGELFF.

The gene calls are TRBV6-5 and TRBJ1-2, with D unclear. This CDR3 region has 15 residues. Between the trimmed V and J ends, which lost 2 bases and 4 bases, there was a span of 14 bases. Germline loops: CDR1 MNHEY, CDR2 SVGAGI. Here the CDR3 reads CASSYVQGNIYGYTF. DNA of the CDR3: TGTGCCAGCAGTTACGTTCAAGGAAATATCTATGGCTACACCTTC.

The V gene is TRBV6-5, the J gene TRBJ2-7, with TRBD1 as a possible D gene (6 bases). The CDR3 is 14 residues long. Trimming stripped 5 bases from V and 1 base from J, with 12 bases between. Germline CDR1 and CDR2: MNHEY and SVGAGI. For the CDR3, the DNA is TGTGCCAGCAGTGAGCCAGACAGGTCCTACGAGCAGTACTTC. It encodes CASSEPDRSYEQYF.

This clone was counted once. The chain couples TRBV5-6 to TRBJ2-2, with a possible D match to TRBD1 (5 bases). The CDR3 runs to 15 residues. From germline, CDR1 is SGHDT and CDR2 YYEEEE. The V and J ends lost 0 bases and 7 bases respectively, with 13 bases between them. The CDR3 spells CASSLGVQASGELFF. The CDR3, as DNA: TGTGCCAGCAGCTTGGGCGTACAGGCCAGCGGGGAGCTGTTTTTT.